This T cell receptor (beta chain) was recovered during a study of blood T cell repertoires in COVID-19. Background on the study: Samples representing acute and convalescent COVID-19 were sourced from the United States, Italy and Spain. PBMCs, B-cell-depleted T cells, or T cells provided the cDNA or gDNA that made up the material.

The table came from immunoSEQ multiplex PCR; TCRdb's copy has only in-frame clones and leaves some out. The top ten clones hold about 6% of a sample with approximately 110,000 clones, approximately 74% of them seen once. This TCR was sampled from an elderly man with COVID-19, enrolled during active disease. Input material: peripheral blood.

CDR3 coding DNA: TGTGCCAGCAGTTTAACAGGATCGAGCTCCTACGAGCAGTACTTC. Its translation is CASSLTGSSSYEQYF. The V and J genes are TRBV7-2 and TRBJ2-7, with D possibly TRBD1 on 5 matching bases. The CDR3 consists of 15 residues. Trimming left V 6 bases short and J 0 bases short, with 15 bases between. Germline assignment: CDR1 SGHTA and CDR2 FQGNSA. Looking up the rest from reference TRBV7-2 and TRBJ2-7 gives the full variable domain: GAGVSQSPSNKVTEKGKDVELRCDPISGHTALYWYRQSLGQGLEFLIYFQGNSAPDKSGLPSDRFSAERTGGSVSTLTIQRTQQEDSAVYLCASSLTGSSSYEQYFGPGTRLTVT.